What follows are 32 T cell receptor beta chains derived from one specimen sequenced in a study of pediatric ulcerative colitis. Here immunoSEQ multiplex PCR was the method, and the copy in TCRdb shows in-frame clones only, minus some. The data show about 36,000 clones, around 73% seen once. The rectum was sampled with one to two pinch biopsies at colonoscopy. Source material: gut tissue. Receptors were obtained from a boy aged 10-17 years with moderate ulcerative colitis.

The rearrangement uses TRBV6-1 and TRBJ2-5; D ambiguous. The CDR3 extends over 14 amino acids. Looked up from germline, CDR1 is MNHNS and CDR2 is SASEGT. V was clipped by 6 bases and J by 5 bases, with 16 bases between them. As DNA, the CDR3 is TGTGCCAGCAGCTTGGACGAGTTTTTGGAGACCCAGTACTTC. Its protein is CASSLDEFLETQYF.

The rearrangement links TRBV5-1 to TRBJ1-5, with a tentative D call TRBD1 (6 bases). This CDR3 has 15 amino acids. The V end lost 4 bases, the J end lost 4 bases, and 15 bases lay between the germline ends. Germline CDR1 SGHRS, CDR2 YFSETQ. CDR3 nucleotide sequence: TGCGCCAGCAGCCCAGGGTCAGGGGCGAATCAGCCCCAGCATTTT. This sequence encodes CASSPGSGANQPQHF. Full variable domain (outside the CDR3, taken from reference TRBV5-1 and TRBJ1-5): KAGVTQTPRYLIKTRGQQVTLSCSPISGHRSVSWYQQTPGQGLQFLFEYFSETQRNKGNFPGRFSGRQFSNSRSEMNVSTLELGDSALYLCASSPGSGANQPQHFGDGTRLSIL.

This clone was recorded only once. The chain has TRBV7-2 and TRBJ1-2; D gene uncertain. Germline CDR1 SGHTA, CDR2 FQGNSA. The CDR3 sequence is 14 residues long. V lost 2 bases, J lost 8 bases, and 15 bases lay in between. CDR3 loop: CASSLTTLTSGYTF. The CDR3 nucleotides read TGTGCCAGCAGCTTAACCACTCTCACAAGCGGCTACACCTTC.

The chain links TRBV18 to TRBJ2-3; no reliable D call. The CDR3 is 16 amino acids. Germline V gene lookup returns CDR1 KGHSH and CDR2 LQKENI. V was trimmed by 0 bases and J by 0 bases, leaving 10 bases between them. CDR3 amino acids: CASSPPYAVSTDTQYF. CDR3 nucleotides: TGTGCCAGCTCACCACCGTACGCGGTCAGCACAGATACGCAGTATTTT.

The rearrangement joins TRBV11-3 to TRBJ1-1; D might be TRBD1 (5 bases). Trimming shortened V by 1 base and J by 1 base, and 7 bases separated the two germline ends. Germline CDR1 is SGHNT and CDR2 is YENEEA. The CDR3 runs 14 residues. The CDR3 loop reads CASSLVGTNTEAFF. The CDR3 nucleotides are TGTGCCAGCAGCTTAGTAGGGACGAACACTGAAGCTTTCTTT.

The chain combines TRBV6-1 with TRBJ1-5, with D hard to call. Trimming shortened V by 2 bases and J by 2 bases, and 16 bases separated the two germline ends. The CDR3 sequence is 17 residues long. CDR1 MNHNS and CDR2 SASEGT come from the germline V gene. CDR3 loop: CASSETILKRGNQPQHF. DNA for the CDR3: TGTGCCAGCAGTGAAACAATCCTTAAAAGGGGCAATCAGCCCCAGCATTTT.

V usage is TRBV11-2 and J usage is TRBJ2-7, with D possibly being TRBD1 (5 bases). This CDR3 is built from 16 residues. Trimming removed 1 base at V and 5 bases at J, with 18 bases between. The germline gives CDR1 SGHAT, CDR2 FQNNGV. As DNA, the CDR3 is TGTGCCAGCAGCTTAGTTCAGGGTTGGGATTTAGACGAGCAGTACTTC. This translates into CASSLVQGWDLDEQYF.

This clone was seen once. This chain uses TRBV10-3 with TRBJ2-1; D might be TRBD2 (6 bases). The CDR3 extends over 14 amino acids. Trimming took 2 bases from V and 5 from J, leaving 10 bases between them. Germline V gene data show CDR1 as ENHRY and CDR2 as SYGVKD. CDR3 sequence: CAISEAGTDNEQFF. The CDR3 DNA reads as TGTGCCATCAGTGAGGCCGGGACTGACAATGAGCAGTTCTTC.

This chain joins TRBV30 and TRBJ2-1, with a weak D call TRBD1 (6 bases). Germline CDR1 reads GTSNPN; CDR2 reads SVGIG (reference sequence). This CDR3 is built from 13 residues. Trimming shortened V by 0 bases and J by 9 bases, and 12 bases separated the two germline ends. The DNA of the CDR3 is TGTGCCTGGAGTGTACAGGGTGTAAGTGAGCAGTTCTTC. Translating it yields CAWSVQGVSEQFF.

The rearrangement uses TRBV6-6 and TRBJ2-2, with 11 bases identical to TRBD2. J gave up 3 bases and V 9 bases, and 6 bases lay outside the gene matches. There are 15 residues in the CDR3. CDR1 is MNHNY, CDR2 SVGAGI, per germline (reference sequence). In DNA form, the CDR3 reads TGTGCCAGTAGACCGGGACTAGCGGACACCGGGGAGCTGTTTTTT. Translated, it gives CASRPGLADTGELFF.

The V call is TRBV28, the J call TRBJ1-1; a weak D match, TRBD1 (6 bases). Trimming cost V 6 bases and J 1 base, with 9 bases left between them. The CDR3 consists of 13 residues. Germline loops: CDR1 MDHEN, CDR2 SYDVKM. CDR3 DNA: TGTGCCAGCAGCTCGACAGGGAACACTGAAGCTTTCTTT. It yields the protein CASSSTGNTEAFF.

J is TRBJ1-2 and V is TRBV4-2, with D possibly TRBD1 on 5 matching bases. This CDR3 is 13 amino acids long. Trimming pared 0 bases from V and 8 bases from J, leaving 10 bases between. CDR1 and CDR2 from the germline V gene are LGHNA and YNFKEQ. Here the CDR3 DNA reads TGTGCCAGCAGCCAAGATTCAGGGTACGGCTACACCTTC. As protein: CASSQDSGYGYTF.

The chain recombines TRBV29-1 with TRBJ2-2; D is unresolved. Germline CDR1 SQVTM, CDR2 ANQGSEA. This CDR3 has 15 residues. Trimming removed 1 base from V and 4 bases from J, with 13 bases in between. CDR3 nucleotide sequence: TGCAGCGTTGAAGTGGGGTCAAGGATCACCGGGGAGCTGTTTTTT. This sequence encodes CSVEVGSRITGELFF.

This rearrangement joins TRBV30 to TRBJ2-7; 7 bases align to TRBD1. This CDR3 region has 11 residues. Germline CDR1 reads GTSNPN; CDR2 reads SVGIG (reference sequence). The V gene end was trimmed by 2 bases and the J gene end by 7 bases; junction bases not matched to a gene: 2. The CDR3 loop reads CAWSPGGEQYF. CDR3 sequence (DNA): TGTGCCTGGAGTCCAGGGGGTGAGCAGTACTTC.

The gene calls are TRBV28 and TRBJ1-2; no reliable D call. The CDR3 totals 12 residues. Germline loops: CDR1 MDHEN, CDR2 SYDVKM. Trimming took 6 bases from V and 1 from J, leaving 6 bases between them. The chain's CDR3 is CASRQSNYGYTF. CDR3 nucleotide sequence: TGTGCCAGCAGACAGAGTAACTATGGCTACACCTTC.

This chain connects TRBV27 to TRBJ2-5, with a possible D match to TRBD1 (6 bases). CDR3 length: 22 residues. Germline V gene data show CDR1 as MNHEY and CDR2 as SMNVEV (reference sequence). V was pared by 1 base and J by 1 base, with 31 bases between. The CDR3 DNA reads TGTGCCAGCAGTTTATTCCCCACCAACTACGACAGGACATCCTCGGTCCAAGAGACCCAGTACTTC. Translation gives CASSLFPTNYDRTSSVQETQYF.

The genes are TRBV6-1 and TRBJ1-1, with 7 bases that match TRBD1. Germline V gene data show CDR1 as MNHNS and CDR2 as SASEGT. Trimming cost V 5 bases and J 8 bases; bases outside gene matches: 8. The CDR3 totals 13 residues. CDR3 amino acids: CASSLQGSQEAFF. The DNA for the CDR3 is TGTGCCAGCAGTTTACAGGGGTCCCAGGAAGCTTTCTTT.

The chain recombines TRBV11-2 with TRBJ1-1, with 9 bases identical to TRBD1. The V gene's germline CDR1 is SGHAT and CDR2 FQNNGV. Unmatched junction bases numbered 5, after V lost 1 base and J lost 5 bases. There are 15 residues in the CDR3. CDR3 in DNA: TGTGCCAGCAGCTTAGCGGGACAGGGAGGAACTGAAGCTTTCTTT. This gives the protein CASSLAGQGGTEAFF. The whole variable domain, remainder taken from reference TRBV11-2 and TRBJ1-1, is EAGVAQSPRYKIIEKRQSVAFWCNPISGHATLYWYQQILGQGPKLLIQFQNNGVVDDSQLPKDRFSAERLKGVDSTLKIQPAKLEDSAVYLCASSLAGQGGTEAFFGQGTRLTVV.

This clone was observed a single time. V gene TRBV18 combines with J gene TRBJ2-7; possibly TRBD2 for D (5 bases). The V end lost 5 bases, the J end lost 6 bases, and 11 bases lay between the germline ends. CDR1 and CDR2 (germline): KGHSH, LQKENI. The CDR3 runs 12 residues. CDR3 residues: CASSRELSEQYF. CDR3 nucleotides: TGTGCCAGCTCAAGGGAGCTTAGCGAGCAGTACTTC.

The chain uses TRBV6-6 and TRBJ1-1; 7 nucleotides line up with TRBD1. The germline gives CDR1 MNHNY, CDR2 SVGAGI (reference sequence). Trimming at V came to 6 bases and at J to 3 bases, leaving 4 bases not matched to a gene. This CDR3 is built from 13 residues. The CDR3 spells CASRTGSYTEAFF. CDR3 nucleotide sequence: TGTGCCAGCAGGACAGGGAGTTACACTGAAGCTTTCTTT.

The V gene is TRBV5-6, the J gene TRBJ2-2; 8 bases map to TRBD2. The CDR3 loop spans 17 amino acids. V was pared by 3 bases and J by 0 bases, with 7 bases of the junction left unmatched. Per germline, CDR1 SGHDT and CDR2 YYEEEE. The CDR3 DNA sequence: TGTGCCAGCAGCTACGGACTAGCTGGTGCGAACACCGGGGAGCTGTTTTTT. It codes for CASSYGLAGANTGELFF.

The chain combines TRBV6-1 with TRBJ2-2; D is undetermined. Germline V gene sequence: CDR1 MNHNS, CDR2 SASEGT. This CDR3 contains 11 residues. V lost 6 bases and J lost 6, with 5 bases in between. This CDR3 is CASRFSGELFF. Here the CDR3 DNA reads TGTGCCAGCAGATTTTCCGGGGAGCTGTTTTTT.

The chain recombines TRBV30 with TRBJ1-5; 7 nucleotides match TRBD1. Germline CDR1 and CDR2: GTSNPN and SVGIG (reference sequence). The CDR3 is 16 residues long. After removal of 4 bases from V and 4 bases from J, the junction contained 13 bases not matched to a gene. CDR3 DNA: TGTGCCTGGAAGGACACGCATCAGGGGGTGAATCAGCCCCAGCATTTT. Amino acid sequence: CAWKDTHQGVNQPQHF.

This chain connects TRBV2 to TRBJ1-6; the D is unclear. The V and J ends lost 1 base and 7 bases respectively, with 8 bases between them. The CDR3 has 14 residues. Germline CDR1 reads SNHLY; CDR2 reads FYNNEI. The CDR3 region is CASSEGLTNSPLHF. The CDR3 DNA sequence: TGTGCCAGCAGTGAAGGGCTCACCAATTCACCCCTCCACTTT.

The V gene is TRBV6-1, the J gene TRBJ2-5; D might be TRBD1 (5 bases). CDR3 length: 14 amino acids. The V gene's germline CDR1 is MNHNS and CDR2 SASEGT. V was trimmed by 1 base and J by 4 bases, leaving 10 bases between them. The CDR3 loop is CASSEVPGSETQYF. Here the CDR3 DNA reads TGTGCCAGCAGTGAAGTCCCAGGGTCAGAGACCCAGTACTTC.

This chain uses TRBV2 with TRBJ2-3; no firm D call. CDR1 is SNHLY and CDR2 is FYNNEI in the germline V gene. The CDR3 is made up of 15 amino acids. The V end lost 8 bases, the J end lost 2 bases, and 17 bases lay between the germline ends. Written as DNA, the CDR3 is TGTGCCAGCTATAATCCCCCAAGATTCACAGATACGCAGTATTTT. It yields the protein CASYNPPRFTDTQYF.

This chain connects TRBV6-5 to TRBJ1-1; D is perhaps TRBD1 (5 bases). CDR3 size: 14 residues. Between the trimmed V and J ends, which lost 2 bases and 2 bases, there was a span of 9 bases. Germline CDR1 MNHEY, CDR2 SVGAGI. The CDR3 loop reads CASSYPGPNTEAFF. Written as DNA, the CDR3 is TGTGCCAGCAGTTACCCAGGGCCAAACACTGAAGCTTTCTTT.

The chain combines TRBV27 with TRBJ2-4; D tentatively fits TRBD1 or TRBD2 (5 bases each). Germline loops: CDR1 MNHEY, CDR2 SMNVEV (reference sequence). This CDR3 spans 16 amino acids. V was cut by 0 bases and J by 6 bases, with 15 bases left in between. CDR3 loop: CASSLSAGDGGNIQYF. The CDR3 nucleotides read TGTGCCAGCAGTTTATCGGCCGGGGATGGGGGAAACATTCAGTACTTC.

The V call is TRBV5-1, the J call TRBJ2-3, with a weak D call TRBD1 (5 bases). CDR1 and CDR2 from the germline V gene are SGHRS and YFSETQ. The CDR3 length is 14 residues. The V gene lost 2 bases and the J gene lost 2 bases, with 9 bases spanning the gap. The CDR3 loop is CASSLQDLTDTQYF. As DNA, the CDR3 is TGCGCCAGCAGCTTACAGGACCTCACAGATACGCAGTATTTT.

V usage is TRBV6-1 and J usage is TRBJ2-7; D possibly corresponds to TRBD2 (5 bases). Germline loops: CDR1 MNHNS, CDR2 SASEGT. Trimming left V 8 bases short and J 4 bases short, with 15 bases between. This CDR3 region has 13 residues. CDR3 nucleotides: TGTGCCAGCGCAGGACTGCGTGGTTACGAGCAGTACTTC. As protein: CASAGLRGYEQYF.

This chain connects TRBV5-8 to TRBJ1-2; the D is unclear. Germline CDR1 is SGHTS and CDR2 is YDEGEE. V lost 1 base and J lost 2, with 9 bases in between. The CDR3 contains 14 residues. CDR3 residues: CASSLSRPNYGYTF. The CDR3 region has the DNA TGTGCCAGCAGCTTGTCTAGACCCAACTATGGCTACACCTTC. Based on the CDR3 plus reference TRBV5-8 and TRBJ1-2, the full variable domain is EAGVTQSPTHLIKTRGQQATLRCSPISGHTSVYWYQQALGLGLQFLLWYDEGEERNRGNFPPRFSGRQFPNYSSELNVNALELEDSALYLCASSLSRPNYGYTFGSGTRLTVV.

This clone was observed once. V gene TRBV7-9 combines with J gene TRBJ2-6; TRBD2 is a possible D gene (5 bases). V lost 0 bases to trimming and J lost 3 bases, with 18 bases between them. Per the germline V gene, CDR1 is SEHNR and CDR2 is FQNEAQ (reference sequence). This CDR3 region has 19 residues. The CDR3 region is CASSLAMRERSFGANVLTF. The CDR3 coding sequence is TGTGCCAGCAGCTTAGCGATGAGGGAGCGGTCTTTTGGGGCCAACGTCCTGACTTTC.